These T cell receptor beta chains were read from a single sample in a study of T cells in Graves' hyperthyroidism and ophthalmopathy. TCRdb fed the multiplex PCR reads into MiXCR, producing one record per CDR3 protein. The repertoire consists of 610,000 or so distinct CDR3 sequences, with more than 45% occurring once and the leading ten covering around 7.7%. The sample was peripheral blood or thyroid tissue (not recorded which). The source is a young woman with Graves' hyperthyroidism. Both conserved end residues are part of each CDR3. Fields, in order: V gene, clone size, J gene, D gene, CDR3 DNA, CDR3 protein. A D gene is named only where the DNA matches it firmly. Size tells how often a clone was seen (once, few, many) or the class of an expanded clone, and some rows leave it out.

v_gene: TRBV7-2
abundance: many
j_gene: TRBJ2-7
d_gene: TRBD2
CDR3nt: TGTGCCAGCAGCTTAGTGTTAGCGGGAGGCGAGCAGTACTTC
CDR3aa: CASSLVLAGGEQYF

v_gene: TRBV4-1
abundance: NA
j_gene: TRBJ1-4
d_gene: NA
CDR3nt: TGCGCCAGCAGCCAATTGGGCAGAAAGGATGCAACTAATGAAAAACTGTTTTTT
CDR3aa: CASSQLGRKDATNEKLFF

v_gene: TRBV2
abundance: few
j_gene: TRBJ2-7
d_gene: TRBD1
CDR3nt: TGTGCCAGCAAGGACAGGGGCTACGAGCAGTACTTC
CDR3aa: CASKDRGYEQYF

v_gene: TRBV13
abundance: NA
j_gene: TRBJ1-2
d_gene: TRBD1
CDR3nt: TGTGCCAGCAGCTTGACCGGGACAGGCTATGGCTACACCTTC
CDR3aa: CASSLTGTGYGYTF

v_gene: TRBV10-3
abundance: NA
j_gene: TRBJ1-1
d_gene: NA
CDR3nt: TGTGCCTCAACCGGGACTAGCGGGGACACTGAAGCTTTCTTT
CDR3aa: CASTGTSGDTEAFF

v_gene: TRBV20-1
abundance: few
j_gene: TRBJ2-1
d_gene: TRBD1
CDR3nt: TGCAGTGCTAGCGGCGGGACAGGGGTTGGCAATGAGCAGTTCTTC
CDR3aa: CSASGGTGVGNEQFF

v_gene: TRBV7-3
abundance: once
j_gene: TRBJ2-7
d_gene: NA
CDR3nt: TGTGCCAGCAGCCCTGACACCTCGGGCCTAGGAGCCTACGAGCAGTACTTC
CDR3aa: CASSPDTSGLGAYEQYF

v_gene: TRBV19
abundance: many
j_gene: TRBJ2-7
d_gene: TRBD2
CDR3nt: TGTGCCAGTAGTAAACGGGGACTAGTGAACTCCTACGAGCAGTACTTC
CDR3aa: CASSKRGLVNSYEQYF

v_gene: TRBV20-1
abundance: NA
j_gene: TRBJ2-5
d_gene: NA
CDR3nt: TGCAGTGCTAGCCGGCAGGGAGTACAAGAGACCCAGTACTTC
CDR3aa: CSASRQGVQETQYF

v_gene: TRBV18
abundance: few
j_gene: TRBJ1-5
d_gene: NA
CDR3nt: TGTGCCAGCTCACGAGGGCCAGATAGCAATCAGCCCCAGCATTTT
CDR3aa: CASSRGPDSNQPQHF

v_gene: TRBV6-9
abundance: few
j_gene: TRBJ1-5
d_gene: NA
CDR3nt: TGTGCCAGCGTCCCGCAGGACAATCAGCCCCAGCATTTT
CDR3aa: CASVPQDNQPQHF

v_gene: TRBV15
abundance: few
j_gene: TRBJ2-1
d_gene: NA
CDR3nt: TGTGCCACCAGCAGAGCTGACGAATGGCGGGTGTACAATGAGCAGTTCTTC
CDR3aa: CATSRADEWRVYNEQFF

v_gene: TRBV5-1
abundance: NA
j_gene: TRBJ1-2
d_gene: TRBD1
CDR3nt: TGCGCCAGCAGCTGGGGACAGGGGGCAGATGGCTACACCTTC
CDR3aa: CASSWGQGADGYTF

v_gene: TRBV7-3
abundance: NA
j_gene: TRBJ1-1
d_gene: NA
CDR3nt: TGTGCCAGCAGCCCCACTGGGCCGAACACTGGAGCTTTCTTT
CDR3aa: CASSPTGPNTGAFF

v_gene: TRBV7-2
abundance: once
j_gene: TRBJ2-7
d_gene: NA
CDR3nt: TGTGCCAGCAGCTACGGGGAGCAGTACTTC
CDR3aa: CASSYGEQYF

v_gene: TRBV18
abundance: NA
j_gene: TRBJ2-7
d_gene: TRBD1
CDR3nt: TGTGCCAGCTCACCGGGGACAGCGAGGCACGAGCAGTACTTC
CDR3aa: CASSPGTARHEQYF

v_gene: TRBV12-3/TRBV12-4
abundance: NA
j_gene: TRBJ1-2
d_gene: NA
CDR3nt: TGTGCCAGCAGCCCAGGTAGGGCCGGGGGCTATCGCTACACCTTC
CDR3aa: CASSPGRAGGYRYTF

v_gene: TRBV5-1
abundance: many
j_gene: TRBJ1-2
d_gene: NA
CDR3nt: TGCGCCAGCAGCTTGGTCAGCGTTAACTATGGCTACACCTTC
CDR3aa: CASSLVSVNYGYTF

v_gene: TRBV7-2
abundance: many
j_gene: TRBJ1-4
d_gene: NA
CDR3nt: TGTGCCAGCAGCTTAGCGGGGGGTGGTGAAAAACTGTTTTTT
CDR3aa: CASSLAGGGEKLFF

v_gene: TRBV20-1
abundance: few
j_gene: TRBJ1-2
d_gene: NA
CDR3nt: TGCAGTGCTAGAGATCTATCCGCGTCCTATGGCTACACCTTC
CDR3aa: CSARDLSASYGYTF

v_gene: TRBV12-5
abundance: few
j_gene: TRBJ1-4
d_gene: NA
CDR3nt: TGTGCTAGTGCCCCCCGCCGCCCTAATGAAAAACTGTTTTTT
CDR3aa: CASAPRRPNEKLFF

v_gene: TRBV19
abundance: few
j_gene: TRBJ1-2
d_gene: TRBD1
CDR3nt: TGTGCCAGTAGTTCCGGGACAGGAGGCTATGGCTACACCTTC
CDR3aa: CASSSGTGGYGYTF

v_gene: TRBV20-1
abundance: NA
j_gene: TRBJ1-3
d_gene: TRBD1
CDR3nt: TGCAGTGCTAGAGAGGACAGGGCGAACACCATATATTTT
CDR3aa: CSAREDRANTIYF

v_gene: TRBV7-3
abundance: NA
j_gene: TRBJ2-6
d_gene: TRBD1
CDR3nt: TGTGCCAGCAGCCTCCGACAGGGGGCCAGAGGGGCCAACGTCCTGACTTTC
CDR3aa: CASSLRQGARGANVLTF

v_gene: TRBV7-2
abundance: NA
j_gene: TRBJ1-2
d_gene: NA
CDR3nt: TGTGCCAGCAGTCCCCCGGGGGGCGGTGGCTACACCTTC
CDR3aa: CASSPPGGGGYTF

v_gene: TRBV9
abundance: NA
j_gene: TRBJ2-1
d_gene: NA
CDR3nt: TGTGCCAGCAGCGCCCCCACCGGGAGCTGGGACAATGAGCAGTTCTTC
CDR3aa: CASSAPTGSWDNEQFF

v_gene: TRBV19
abundance: many
j_gene: TRBJ2-7
d_gene: NA
CDR3nt: TGTGCCAGTAGTATTCTGGAGTTCGAGCAGTACTTC
CDR3aa: CASSILEFEQYF

v_gene: TRBV5-1
abundance: many
j_gene: TRBJ1-1
d_gene: NA
CDR3nt: TGCGCCAGCAGCCCGTTAAATCGCCAGATAGGGAACACTGAAGCTTTCTTT
CDR3aa: CASSPLNRQIGNTEAFF

v_gene: TRBV7-9
abundance: NA
j_gene: TRBJ2-7
d_gene: TRBD2
CDR3nt: TGTGCCAGCAGCTATAGACTAGCGGCCTACAATGAGCAGTACTTC
CDR3aa: CASSYRLAAYNEQYF

v_gene: TRBV12-3/TRBV12-4
abundance: many
j_gene: TRBJ2-7
d_gene: NA
CDR3nt: TGTGCCAGCAGTTTACACAGGACCTACGAGCAGTACTTC
CDR3aa: CASSLHRTYEQYF

v_gene: TRBV27
abundance: NA
j_gene: TRBJ2-2
d_gene: NA
CDR3nt: TGTGCCAGCAACCCCGGGCGCACCGGGGAGCTGTTTTTT
CDR3aa: CASNPGRTGELFF

v_gene: TRBV27
abundance: NA
j_gene: TRBJ2-5
d_gene: TRBD1
CDR3nt: TGTGCCAGCAGGAAAATAGGGACAGACCAAGAGACCCAGTACTTC
CDR3aa: CASRKIGTDQETQYF

v_gene: TRBV29-1
abundance: NA
j_gene: TRBJ2-5
d_gene: NA
CDR3nt: TGCAGCGTTCAGACTAGTCTGGGAGAGACCCAGTACTTC
CDR3aa: CSVQTSLGETQYF

v_gene: TRBV20-1
abundance: many
j_gene: TRBJ1-3
d_gene: NA
CDR3nt: TGCAGTGCCGGGGTCAACTCTGGAAACACCATATATTTT
CDR3aa: CSAGVNSGNTIYF

v_gene: TRBV5-1
abundance: NA
j_gene: TRBJ1-2
d_gene: TRBD1
CDR3nt: TGCGCCAGTCGGGCTTTCGGGGACAGGGGTTTCTTTGGCTACACCTTC
CDR3aa: CASRAFGDRGFFGYTF

v_gene: TRBV14
abundance: NA
j_gene: TRBJ2-2
d_gene: TRBD2
CDR3nt: TGTGCCAGCAGCCAAGGAACGAGAGGACTAGCGACGAACACCGGGGAGCTGTTTTTT
CDR3aa: CASSQGTRGLATNTGELFF

v_gene: TRBV6-4
abundance: many
j_gene: TRBJ1-6
d_gene: NA
CDR3nt: TGTGCCAGCAGTGACAGGGATAATTCACCCCTCCACTTT
CDR3aa: CASSDRDNSPLHF

v_gene: TRBV11-1
abundance: NA
j_gene: TRBJ1-5
d_gene: NA
CDR3nt: TGTGCCAGCAGCCCCGAGGGCAGGCGGCAGCCCCAGCATTTT
CDR3aa: CASSPEGRRQPQHF

v_gene: TRBV5-1
abundance: many
j_gene: TRBJ1-4
d_gene: NA
CDR3nt: TGCGCCAGCAGCCAAAGGACCTTCGGTGAAAAACTGTTTTTT
CDR3aa: CASSQRTFGEKLFF

v_gene: TRBV29-1
abundance: NA
j_gene: TRBJ2-7
d_gene: TRBD2
CDR3nt: TGCAGCGTTGAAGAACCAGCGGGAGGCTCCTACGAGCAGTACTTC
CDR3aa: CSVEEPAGGSYEQYF

v_gene: TRBV11-3
abundance: NA
j_gene: TRBJ1-1
d_gene: NA
CDR3nt: TGTGCCAGCAGCTTTTTCCTGGGGGGCACTGAAGCTTTCTTT
CDR3aa: CASSFFLGGTEAFF

v_gene: TRBV18
abundance: many
j_gene: TRBJ1-1
d_gene: NA
CDR3nt: TGTGCCAGCTCACCACGAGGGAGCACTGAAGCTTTCTTT
CDR3aa: CASSPRGSTEAFF

v_gene: TRBV4-3
abundance: NA
j_gene: TRBJ1-1
d_gene: NA
CDR3nt: TGCGCCAGCAGCTCCTCTCACCGGGGCACTGAAGCTTTCTTT
CDR3aa: CASSSSHRGTEAFF